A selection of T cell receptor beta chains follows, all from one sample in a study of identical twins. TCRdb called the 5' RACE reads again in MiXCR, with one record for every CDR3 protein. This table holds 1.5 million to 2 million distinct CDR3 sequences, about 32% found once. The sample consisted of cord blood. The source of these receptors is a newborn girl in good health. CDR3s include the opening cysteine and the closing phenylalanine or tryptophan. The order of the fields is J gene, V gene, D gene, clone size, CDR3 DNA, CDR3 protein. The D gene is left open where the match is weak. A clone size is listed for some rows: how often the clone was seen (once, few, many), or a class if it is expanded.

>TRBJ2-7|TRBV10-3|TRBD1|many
TGTGCCATCAGCCTCCAGCTCCGGGACAGGGACTCCTACGAGCAGTACTTC
CAISLQLRDRDSYEQYF
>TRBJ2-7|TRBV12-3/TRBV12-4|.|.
TGTGCCAGCACCCATGACAGGTCCTTTTACGAGCAGTACTTC
CASTHDRSFYEQYF
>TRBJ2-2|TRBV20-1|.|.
TGCAGTGCTAGAGATGGGGGAAACACCGGGGAGCTGTTTTTT
CSARDGGNTGELFF
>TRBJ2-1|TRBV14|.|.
TGTGCCAGCAGCCCCCCTTCATCCGTAACCTACAATGAGCAGTTCTTC
CASSPPSSVTYNEQFF
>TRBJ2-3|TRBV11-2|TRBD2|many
TGTGCCAGCAGCTTAGATTACCCAGCGGGAGGGGATACGCAGTATTTT
CASSLDYPAGGDTQYF
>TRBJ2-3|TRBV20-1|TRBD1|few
TGCAGTGCTAGAAGGAGACAGGGGCCAGATACGCAGTATTTT
CSARRRQGPDTQYF
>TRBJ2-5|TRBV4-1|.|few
TGCGCCAGCAGCCAAGGACGGATAGAGACCCAGTACTTC
CASSQGRIETQYF
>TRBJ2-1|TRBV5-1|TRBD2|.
TGCGCCAGCAGCTTTTCGTCTAGCGGGAGCTCCTACAATGAGCAGTTCTTC
CASSFSSSGSSYNEQFF
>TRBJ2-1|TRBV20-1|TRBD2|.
TGCAGTGCTCTTCGTGGCGGGAGCTCCTACAATGAGCAGTTCTTC
CSALRGGSSYNEQFF
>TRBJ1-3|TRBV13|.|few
TGTGCCAGCAGCTTAGGCGGACAGTTCTCTGGAAACACCATATATTTT
CASSLGGQFSGNTIYF